These 2 T cell receptor beta chains share one sample of origin, sequenced in a study of T cells in localized non-small cell lung cancer. This table comes from immunoSEQ multiplex PCR, and its TCRdb copy is limited to in-frame clones, with some not included. This sample has 20,000 to 25,000 clones, with about nine tenths found just once. The sample here was PBMCs, taken before any cancer treatment. All receptors derive from a man between 35 and 75 years old with stage II squamous cell lung carcinoma.

The V call is TRBV5-1, the J call TRBJ1-2, with 8 positions matching TRBD1. The CDR3 is made up of 14 amino acids. V was pared by 4 bases and J by 7 bases, with 9 bases of the junction left unmatched. From germline, CDR1 is SGHRS and CDR2 YFSETQ. The CDR3 DNA is TGCGCCAGCAGCCCCCATCAGGGGGCGCTTGGCTACACCTTC. Protein sequence: CASSPHQGALGYTF. The entire variable domain, with the rest obtained from reference TRBV5-1 and TRBJ1-2, is as follows: KAGVTQTPRYLIKTRGQQVTLSCSPISGHRSVSWYQQTPGQGLQFLFEYFSETQRNKGNFPGRFSGRQFSNSRSEMNVSTLELGDSALYLCASSPHQGALGYTFGSGTRLTVV.

This clone is a singleton in its sample. The V call is TRBV6-1, the J call TRBJ2-7; D unresolved. The CDR3 contains 15 residues. CDR1 MNHNS and CDR2 SASEGT come from the germline V gene. Trimming shortened V by 2 bases and J by 4 bases, and 15 bases separated the two germline ends. CDR3 residues: CASSELDGAGYEQYF. CDR3 nucleotide sequence: TGTGCCAGCAGTGAACTGGACGGTGCTGGGTACGAGCAGTACTTC.